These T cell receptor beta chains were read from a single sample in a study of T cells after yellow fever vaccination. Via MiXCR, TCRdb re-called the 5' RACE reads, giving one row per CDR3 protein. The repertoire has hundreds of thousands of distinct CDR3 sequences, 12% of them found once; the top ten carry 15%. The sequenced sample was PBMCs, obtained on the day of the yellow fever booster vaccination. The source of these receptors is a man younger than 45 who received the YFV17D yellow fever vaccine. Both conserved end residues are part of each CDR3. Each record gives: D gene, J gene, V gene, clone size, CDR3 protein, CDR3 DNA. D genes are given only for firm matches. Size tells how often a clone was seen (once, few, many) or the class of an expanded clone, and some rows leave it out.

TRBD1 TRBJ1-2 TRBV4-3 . CASSQDLTTGNYGYTF TGCGCCAGCAGCCAAGACCTCACGACAGGGAACTATGGCTACACCTTC
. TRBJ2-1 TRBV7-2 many CASSLNRENEQFF TGTGCCAGCAGCTTAAACAGGGAAAATGAGCAGTTCTTC
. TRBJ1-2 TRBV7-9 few CASSLTGVAYGYTF TGTGCCAGCAGCTTGACCGGGGTTGCCTATGGCTACACCTTC
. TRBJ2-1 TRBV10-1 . CASSEGLGPMDEQFF TGCGCCAGCAGTGAGGGCCTGGGCCCAATGGATGAGCAGTTCTTC
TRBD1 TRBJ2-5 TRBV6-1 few CASKPGQGVIETQYF TGTGCCAGCAAACCGGGACAGGGGGTGATAGAGACCCAGTACTTC
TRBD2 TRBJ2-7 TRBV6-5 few CASSTRGSEQYF TGTGCCAGCAGTACGCGGGGGTCCGAGCAGTACTTC
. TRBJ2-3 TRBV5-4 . CASSLYGGSTDTQYF TGTGCCAGCAGCTTATACGGCGGGAGCACAGATACGCAGTATTTT
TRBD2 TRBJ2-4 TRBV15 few CATSKEVGLVRYF TGTGCCACCAGCAAAGAGGTGGGACTAGTGCGGTACTTC
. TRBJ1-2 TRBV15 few CATSRADYGYTF TGTGCCACCAGCAGAGCCGATTATGGCTACACCTTC
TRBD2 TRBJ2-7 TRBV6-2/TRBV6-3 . CASVPAMGLAFHEQYF TGTGCCAGCGTTCCCGCGATGGGACTAGCTTTCCACGAGCAGTACTTC
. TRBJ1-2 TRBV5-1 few CASSYRTESNYGYTF TGCGCCAGCAGCTACAGGACAGAGTCTAACTATGGCTACACCTTC
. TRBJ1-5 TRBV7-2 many CASSLGGRVEQPQHF TGTGCCAGCAGCTTAGGGGGGCGCGTAGAGCAGCCCCAGCATTTT
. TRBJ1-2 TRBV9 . CVSSPLSYGYTF TGTGTCAGCAGCCCCCTTTCCTATGGCTACACCTTC
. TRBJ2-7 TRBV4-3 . CASSPDWASSYEQYF TGCGCCAGCAGCCCGGACTGGGCCAGTTCCTACGAGCAGTACTTC
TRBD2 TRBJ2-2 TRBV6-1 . CASSELSGRVTGELFF TGTGCCAGCAGTGAACTTAGCGGGAGAGTGACCGGGGAGCTGTTTTTT
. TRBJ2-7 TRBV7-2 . CASSLFPGVSFEQYF TGTGCCAGCAGCTTATTCCCAGGGGTCTCCTTCGAGCAGTACTTC
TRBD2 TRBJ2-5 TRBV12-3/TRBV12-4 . CASSRLAGGGETQYF TGTGCCAGCAGCAGACTAGCGGGAGGTGGGGAGACCCAGTACTTC
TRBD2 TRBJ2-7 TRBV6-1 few CASMGEGRSYEQYF TGTGCCAGCATGGGGGAGGGCCGCTCCTACGAGCAGTACTTC
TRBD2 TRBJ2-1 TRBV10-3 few CAISGETSGSRNEQFF TGTGCCATCAGTGGTGAGACTAGCGGGAGCCGGAATGAGCAGTTCTTC
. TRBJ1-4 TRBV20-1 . CSAREYREGEKLFF TGCAGTGCTAGAGAATATAGGGAAGGGGAAAAACTGTTTTTT
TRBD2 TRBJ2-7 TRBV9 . CASSPKPRLARSYEQYF TGTGCCAGCAGCCCAAAACCAAGACTAGCGAGGTCCTACGAGCAGTACTTC
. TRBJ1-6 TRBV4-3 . CASSRGQGGNSPLHF TGCGCCAGCAGCCGGGGGCAGGGAGGGAATTCACCCCTCCACTTT
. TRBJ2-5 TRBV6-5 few CASSYRSGPYQETQYF TGTGCCAGCAGTTACAGGTCTGGCCCGTACCAAGAGACCCAGTACTTC
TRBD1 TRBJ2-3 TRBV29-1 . CSVAHRGDTQYF TGCAGCGTCGCCCACAGGGGGGATACGCAGTATTTT
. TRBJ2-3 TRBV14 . CASSQEAQGPTDTQYF TGTGCCAGCAGCCAAGAAGCCCAGGGCCCAACAGATACGCAGTATTTT
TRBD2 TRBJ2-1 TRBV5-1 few CASSLAGAGGIWNEQFF TGCGCCAGCAGCTTGGCCGGGGCGGGAGGGATTTGGAATGAGCAGTTCTTC
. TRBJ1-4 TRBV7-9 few CASSLAWADEKLFF TGTGCCAGCAGCTTAGCTTGGGCGGATGAAAAACTGTTTTTT
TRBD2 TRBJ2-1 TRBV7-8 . CASSEAGVVNEQFF TGTGCCAGCAGCGAAGCGGGAGTGGTGAATGAGCAGTTCTTC
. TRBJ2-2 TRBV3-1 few CASSSTSKNTGELFF TGTGCCAGCAGCAGTACTAGCAAAAACACCGGGGAGCTGTTTTTT
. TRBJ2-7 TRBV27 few CASSLIRKGHEQYF TGTGCCAGCAGTTTAATACGTAAGGGTCACGAGCAGTACTTC
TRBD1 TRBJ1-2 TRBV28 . CASTDPSGGVAGRGYTF TGTGCCAGCACCGATCCATCAGGGGGCGTAGCTGGGAGAGGCTACACCTTC
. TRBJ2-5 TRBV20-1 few CSVGTHVGETQYF TGCAGTGTTGGGACTCACGTAGGGGAGACCCAGTACTTC
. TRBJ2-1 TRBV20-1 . CSAREAGRLNEQFF TGCAGTGCTAGAGAGGCAGGGAGGTTGAATGAGCAGTTCTTC
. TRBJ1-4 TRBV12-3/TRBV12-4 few CASSFRSGIVEKLFF TGTGCCAGCAGTTTCCGATCAGGGATCGTGGAAAAACTGTTTTTT
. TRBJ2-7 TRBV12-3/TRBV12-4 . CASTSGGTGIEEQYF TGTGCCAGCACCTCGGGAGGGACAGGGATCGAGGAGCAGTACTTC
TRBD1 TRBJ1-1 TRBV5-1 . CASSLVPTGEGAMNTEAFF TGCGCCAGCAGCTTGGTTCCGACGGGGGAGGGGGCCATGAACACTGAAGCTTTCTTT
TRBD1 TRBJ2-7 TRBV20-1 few CSARTYRGPSYEQYF TGCAGTGCTCGGACTTACAGGGGTCCCTCCTACGAGCAGTACTTC
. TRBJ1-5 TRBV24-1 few CATSDQDHQPQHF TGTGCCACCAGTGACCAAGATCATCAGCCCCAGCATTTT
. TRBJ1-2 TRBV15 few CATSSPPGSRGYTF TGTGCCACCAGCAGCCCCCCCGGATCTCGCGGCTACACCTTC
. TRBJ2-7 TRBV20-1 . CSARARGARSDEQYF TGCAGTGCTAGGGCCCGCGGAGCGCGTTCCGACGAGCAGTACTTC
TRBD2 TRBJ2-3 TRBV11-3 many CASSRNSGRADTQYF TGTGCCAGCAGCCGAAATAGCGGGAGGGCAGATACGCAGTATTTT
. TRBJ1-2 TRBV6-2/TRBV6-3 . CASSNPLWGYTF TGTGCCAGCAGTAATCCACTTTGGGGCTACACCTTC
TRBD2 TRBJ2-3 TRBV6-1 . CASSLRAGGLGTQYF TGTGCCAGCTCACTAAGGGCGGGAGGATTAGGTACGCAGTATTTT
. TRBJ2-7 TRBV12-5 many CASAFGGYEQYF TGTGCTAGTGCCTTCGGGGGCTACGAGCAGTACTTC
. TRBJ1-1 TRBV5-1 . CASSLMSNTEAFF TGCGCCAGCAGCTTGATGTCGAACACTGAAGCTTTCTTT